The 21 T cell receptor beta chains below come from one sample, sequenced in a study of blood T cell repertoires in COVID-19. Generated by immunoSEQ multiplex PCR, the TCRdb table keeps only in-frame clones and is missing some. The data show 170,000 or so clones, roughly 86% seen once. Specimen: peripheral blood. All receptors come from a man aged 35 to 55 with active or convalescent COVID-19.

The CDR3 DNA follows: TGTGCCAGCAGCCATTACCGACAGGGAGTAGGGGAGACTGAAGCTTTCTTT. The encoded protein is CASSHYRQGVGETEAFF. J is TRBJ1-1 and V is TRBV4-2, with TRBD1 identical over 7 bases. Looked up from germline, CDR1 is LGHNA and CDR2 is YNFKEQ. V shed 3 bases and J 5 bases; nucleotides not matched to a gene: 15. The CDR3 runs to 17 residues.

The chain is built from TRBV4-1 and TRBJ1-5; D is perhaps TRBD1 (5 bases). The germline V and J ends were trimmed by 0 bases and 7 bases, with 13 bases remaining between them. This CDR3 has 15 amino acids. The germline CDR1 and CDR2 sequences are MGHRA and YSYEKL. For the CDR3, the DNA is TGCGCCAGCAGCCAAGAGAAGGGGCTGGGCCAGCCCCAGCATTTT. This translates into CASSQEKGLGQPQHF.

This chain links TRBV7-8 with TRBJ1-5; TRBD1 is a possible D gene (5 bases). V lost 0 bases, J lost 0 bases, and 9 bases lay in between. This CDR3 is 16 amino acids long. Germline V CDR1 and CDR2: SGHVS, FQNEAQ. In DNA form, the CDR3 reads TGTGCCAGCAGCTTAGCGACAGATTCTAGCAATCAGCCCCAGCATTTT. This sequence encodes CASSLATDSSNQPQHF.

The chain has TRBV5-4 and TRBJ2-3; 12 nucleotides align to TRBD2. The CDR3 spans 14 residues. The V gene end was trimmed by 3 bases and the J gene end by 7 bases; junction bases not matched to a gene: 3. Germline V gene sequence: CDR1 SGHNT, CDR2 YYREEE (reference sequence). CDR3 in amino acids: CASSSSGGANTQYF. The CDR3 bases are TGTGCCAGCAGCTCTAGCGGGGGGGCGAATACGCAGTATTTT.

The rearrangement links TRBV2 to TRBJ1-5; D not certain. Trimming cost V 5 bases and J 4 bases, with 6 bases left between them. This CDR3 contains 12 residues. CDR1 and CDR2 (germline): SNHLY, FYNNEI. This chain's CDR3 is CASSTSNQPQHF. Here the CDR3 DNA reads TGTGCCAGCAGTACAAGTAATCAGCCCCAGCATTTT.

The chain recombines TRBV5-1 with TRBJ1-1; 7 bases match TRBD1. CDR3 size: 15 residues. Unmatched junction bases numbered 8, after V lost 0 bases and J lost 6 bases. Germline V gives CDR1 SGHRS, CDR2 YFSETQ. The CDR3 sequence: CASSLDRQGNAEAFF. CDR3 nucleotides: TGCGCCAGCAGCTTGGACCGACAGGGAAACGCTGAAGCTTTCTTT.

This rearrangement joins TRBV9 to TRBJ2-5, with D tentatively TRBD2 (5 bases). V lost 0 bases and J 5 bases, leaving 11 bases between the germline ends. The germline V gene encodes CDR1 SGDLS and CDR2 YYNGEE. This CDR3 has 14 amino acids. The CDR3: CASSVAGYGETQYF. The CDR3 nucleotides read TGTGCCAGCAGCGTAGCGGGGTACGGGGAGACCCAGTACTTC.

V and J are TRBV19 and TRBJ1-3; TRBD1 is a possible D gene (6 bases). The V gene's germline CDR1 is LNHDA and CDR2 SQIVND (reference sequence). This CDR3 is built from 15 residues. Trimming removed 8 bases from V and 0 bases from J, with 14 bases in between. Here the CDR3 reads CASGSTQGSGNTIYF. For the CDR3, the DNA is TGTGCCAGTGGATCTACACAGGGCTCTGGAAACACCATATATTTT.

The genes are TRBV10-2 and TRBJ2-6; tentatively, D is TRBD2 (5 bases). CDR3 length: 19 residues. V was trimmed by 4 bases and J by 0 bases, leaving 19 bases between them. CDR1 WSHSY and CDR2 SAAADI come from the germline V gene. Here the CDR3 DNA reads TGCGCCAGCAGTGGCCCCGGACGGACTCCTAGCTCTGGGGCCAACGTCCTGACTTTC. Translation: CASSGPGRTPSSGANVLTF.

The chain employs TRBV2 and TRBJ2-2; 8 nucleotides line up with TRBD2. After removal of 5 bases from V and 2 bases from J, the junction contained 10 bases not matched to a gene. The CDR3 has 17 amino acids. Germline V gives CDR1 SNHLY, CDR2 FYNNEI. CDR3 bases: TGTGCCAGCAGTCCGCTTACGGGGGGGCCTAACACCGGGGAGCTGTTTTTT. This encodes CASSPLTGGPNTGELFF.

J is TRBJ2-7 and V is TRBV9; no firm D call. V shed 3 bases and J shed 1 base, with 17 bases lying between them. From germline, CDR1 is SGDLS and CDR2 YYNGEE. This CDR3 has 16 amino acids. CDR3 protein: CASSDSVVSKSYEQYF. The CDR3 bases are TGTGCCAGCAGCGATTCAGTGGTTAGCAAATCCTACGAGCAGTACTTC.

This chain uses TRBV3-1 (or the pseudogene TRBV3-2) with TRBJ2-1, with 9 positions matching TRBD2. With V trimmed by 4 bases and J by 8 bases, 6 bases remained unmatched. The germline V gene encodes CDR1 LGHDT and CDR2 YNNKEL (reference sequence). CDR3 length equals 14 residues. CDR3 bases: TGTGCCAGCAGCCTCCAAGGGACTAGCTATGAGCAGTTCTTC. It codes for CASSLQGTSYEQFF.

In the case of this clone: Other DNA sequences within the sample encode an identical CDR3. The V and J genes are TRBV6-5 and TRBJ2-1; 10 bases fit TRBD1. Germline CDR1 and CDR2: MNHEY and SVGAGI. V lost 2 bases and J lost 6; bases outside the gene matches: 4. The CDR3 covers 15 residues. This CDR3 is CASSYPGTGVNEQFF. DNA for the CDR3: TGTGCCAGCAGTTACCCAGGGACAGGGGTCAATGAGCAGTTCTTC.

This clone occurred once. This sequence joins TRBV4-1 and TRBJ1-2; tentatively, D is TRBD1 (6 bases). CDR3 length: 13 residues. Germline V lookup: CDR1 MGHRA, CDR2 YSYEKL. Trimming removed 4 bases at V and 7 bases at J, with 13 bases between. The CDR3 DNA follows: TGCGCCAGCAGCCTACAGGGTTTTGGTGGCTACACCTTC. Amino acids: CASSLQGFGGYTF.

This chain links TRBV11-2 with TRBJ1-2; 7 nucleotides line up with TRBD1. CDR3 length: 12 residues. The trim removed 8 bases at V and 5 bases at J, leaving 5 bases unmatched. Germline loops: CDR1 SGHAT, CDR2 FQNNGV. The CDR3 DNA reads as TGTGCCAGCGAGGGGGCAGAGTATGGCTACACCTTC. Protein sequence: CASEGAEYGYTF.

The V call is TRBV30, the J call TRBJ2-7; the D gene is possibly TRBD1 (5 bases). The germline V gene has CDR1 GTSNPN and CDR2 SVGIG (reference sequence). The CDR3 runs 14 residues. With 1 base removed from V and 4 bases from J, the gap between germline ends came to 14 bases. CDR3 bases: TGTGCCTGGAGTGACCAGGGTCGACGGTACGAGCAGTACTTC. Translating gives CAWSDQGRRYEQYF.

This chain links TRBV7-3 with TRBJ2-3, with TRBD1 matching over 8 bases. CDR3 length: 17 amino acids. The germline V gene has CDR1 SGHTA and CDR2 FQGTGA. The trim removed 5 bases at V and 3 bases at J, leaving 13 bases unmatched. The DNA for the CDR3 is TGTGCCAGCAGCCCCTTTAGCCGGACAGGGAGTACAGATACGCAGTATTTT. Protein product: CASSPFSRTGSTDTQYF.

This chain connects TRBV7-2 to TRBJ2-1; 10 nucleotides match TRBD1. Trimming took 1 base from V and 2 from J; bases not matched to a gene: 2. Germline V gives CDR1 SGHTA, CDR2 FQGNSA. The CDR3 spans 16 residues. CDR3 in amino acids: CASSLDDRGPYNEQFF. The CDR3 DNA follows: TGTGCCAGCAGCTTAGATGACAGGGGGCCCTACAATGAGCAGTTCTTC.

This chain joins TRBV6-2 or TRBV6-3 and TRBJ2-5, with 13 bases that match TRBD2. The V gene's germline CDR1 is MNHEY and CDR2 SVGEGT. The ends lost 4 bases at V and 5 bases at J; junction bases unmatched: 7. This CDR3 is 16 amino acids long. The CDR3 is CASSSLLAGGPETQYF. CDR3 DNA sequence: TGTGCCAGCAGTTCGCTACTAGCGGGGGGGCCGGAGACCCAGTACTTC.

The V gene is TRBV3-1 (or the pseudogene TRBV3-2), the J gene TRBJ2-3; D possibly corresponds to TRBD1 (5 bases). The CDR3 is 16 residues long. CDR1 is LGHDT, CDR2 YNNKEL, per germline (reference sequence). Trimming took 1 base from V and 4 from J, leaving 15 bases between them. The CDR3 reads CASSQVAGLPADTQYF. The DNA of the CDR3 is TGTGCCAGCAGCCAAGTGGCAGGGCTCCCTGCAGATACGCAGTATTTT.

The rearrangement links TRBV5-1 to TRBJ2-5; 8 nucleotides line up with TRBD1. The ends lost 4 bases at V and 2 bases at J; junction bases unmatched: 4. The CDR3 is 14 residues long. The germline V gene encodes CDR1 SGHRS and CDR2 YFSETQ. The CDR3 DNA follows: TGCGCCAGCAGCAGGGGACAGGAGCAAGAGACCCAGTACTTC. This sequence encodes CASSRGQEQETQYF.